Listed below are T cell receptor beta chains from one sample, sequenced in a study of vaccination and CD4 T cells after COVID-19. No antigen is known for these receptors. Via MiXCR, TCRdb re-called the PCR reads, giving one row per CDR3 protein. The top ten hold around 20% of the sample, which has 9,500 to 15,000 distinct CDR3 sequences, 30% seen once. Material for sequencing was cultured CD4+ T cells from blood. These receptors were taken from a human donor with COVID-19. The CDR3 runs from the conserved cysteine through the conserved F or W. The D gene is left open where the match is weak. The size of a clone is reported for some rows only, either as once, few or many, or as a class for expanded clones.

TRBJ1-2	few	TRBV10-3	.	TGTGCCATCAGTGAGAATTCGGGAGATGGCTACACCTTC	CAISENSGDGYTF
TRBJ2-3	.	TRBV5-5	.	TGTGCCAGCAGCTCCACCCTAGCAGATACGCAGTATTTT	CASSSTLADTQYF
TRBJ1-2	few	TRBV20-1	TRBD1	TGCAGTGCCGGGACAGGGGATGGCTACACCTTC	CSAGTGDGYTF
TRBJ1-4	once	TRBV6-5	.	TGTGCCAGCAGTTCACAAGCGGAAAAACTGTTTTTT	CASSSQAEKLFF
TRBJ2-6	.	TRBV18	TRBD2	TGTGCCAGCTCACCTGAGGGAGGGAATCCTGGGGCCAACGTCCTGACTTTC	CASSPEGGNPGANVLTF
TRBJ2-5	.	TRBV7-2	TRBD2	TGTGCCAGCAGCTTGGTCGAGCGGGGGACCCTCCGGGAGACCCAGTACTTC	CASSLVERGTLRETQYF
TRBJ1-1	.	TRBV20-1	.	TGCAGTGCTAGGGTAGGGAAGGGGACTGAAGCTTTCTTT	CSARVGKGTEAFF
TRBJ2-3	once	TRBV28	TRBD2	TGTGCCAGCAGGGGGGGGGGGTACACAGATACGCAGTATTTT	CASRGGGYTDTQYF
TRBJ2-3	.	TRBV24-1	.	TGTGCCACCAGTGAGGGGGGGCAAGGCACAGATACGCAGTATTTT	CATSEGGQGTDTQYF
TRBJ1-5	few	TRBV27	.	TGTGCCAGCCGAGGGTATAGCAATCAGCCCCAGCATTTT	CASRGYSNQPQHF
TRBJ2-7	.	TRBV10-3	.	TGTGCCATCAGAGACTCAGGGGCTTACTACGAGCAGTACTTC	CAIRDSGAYYEQYF
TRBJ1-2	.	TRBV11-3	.	TGTGCCAGCAGCTTGACAGGTTTAAGCGGCTACACCTTC	CASSLTGLSGYTF
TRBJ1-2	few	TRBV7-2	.	TGTGCCAGCAGCTTGCCGTCAATCTCAGGCTACACCTTC	CASSLPSISGYTF
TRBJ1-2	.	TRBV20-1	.	TGCAGTGCTAGAGATCGCTCAGAGAGTCTTAACTATGGCTACACCTTC	CSARDRSESLNYGYTF
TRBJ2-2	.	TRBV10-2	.	TGCGCCAGCACCCCAGGCCCCGGGGAGCTGTTTTTT	CASTPGPGELFF
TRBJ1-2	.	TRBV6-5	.	TGTGCCAGCAGTTACGAGGGACGGGGCTACACCTTC	CASSYEGRGYTF
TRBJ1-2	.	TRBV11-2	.	TGTGCCAGCATAAGGGGCGATCCTTTTGGCTACACCTTC	CASIRGDPFGYTF
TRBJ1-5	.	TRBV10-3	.	TGTGCCATCAAGGGCCAGGGAGATCAGCCCCAGCATTTT	CAIKGQGDQPQHF
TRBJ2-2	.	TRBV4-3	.	TGCGCCAGCAGCCAAGTAGGGAACACCGGGGAGCTGTTTTTT	CASSQVGNTGELFF
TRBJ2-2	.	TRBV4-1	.	TGCGCCAGCAGCCCTCCGTGGGGGACCGATTCCCCCGGGGAGCTGTTTTTT	CASSPPWGTDSPGELFF
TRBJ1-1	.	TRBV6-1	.	TGTGCCAGCAAGAATAGGGGGGAGAACACTGAAGCTTTCTTT	CASKNRGENTEAFF
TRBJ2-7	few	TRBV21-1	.	TGTGCCAGCAGCAAAGTTAGGCGTCCGGACGAGCAGTACTTC	CASSKVRRPDEQYF
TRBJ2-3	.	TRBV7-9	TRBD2	TGTGCCAGCAGCCCCCGGACTAGTATCACGACAGATACGCAGTATTTT	CASSPRTSITTDTQYF
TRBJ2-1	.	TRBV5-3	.	TGTGCCAGAAGCTGTGGAAGGGGTTCGCAGTTCTTC	CARSCGRGSQFF
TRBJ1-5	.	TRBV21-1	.	TGTGCCAGCATCTCTAGACTCCAAGCTTATAGCAATCAGCCCCAGCATTTT	CASISRLQAYSNQPQHF
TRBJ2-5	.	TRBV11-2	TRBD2	TGTGCCAGCAGCTTATCAGCGGGGAGACAAGAGACCCAGTACTTC	CASSLSAGRQETQYF
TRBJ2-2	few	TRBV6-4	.	TGTGCCAGCAGTATTAGGGGGATACCCGGGGAGCTGTTTTTT	CASSIRGIPGELFF
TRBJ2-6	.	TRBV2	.	TGTGCCAGGTTAGGGAGCTCTGGGGCCAACGTCCTGACTTTC	CARLGSSGANVLTF
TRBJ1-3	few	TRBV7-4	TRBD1	TGTGCCAGCAGCTTAGGGGGACAGGGGAGCTCTGGAAACACCATATATTTT	CASSLGGQGSSGNTIYF
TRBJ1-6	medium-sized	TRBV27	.	TGTGCCAGCAGAGTCGCTAGCTCCTATAATTCACCCCTCCACTTT	CASRVASSYNSPLHF
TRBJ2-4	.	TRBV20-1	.	TGCAGTGCGTCGGAGGGGGGGTCCCCGATTCAGTACTTC	CSASEGGSPIQYF
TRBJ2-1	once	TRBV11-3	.	TGTGCCAGCAGCTTAAGGGGAAGCTCCTACAATGAGCAGTTCTTC	CASSLRGSSYNEQFF
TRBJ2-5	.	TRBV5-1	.	TGCGCCAGCAGAAAGGCTGGGAAAAGAGGGGAGACCCAGTACTTC	CASRKAGKRGETQYF
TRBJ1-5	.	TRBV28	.	TGTGCCAGCAGCCTACGGGGGGCCGGCAATCAGCCCCAGCATTTT	CASSLRGAGNQPQHF
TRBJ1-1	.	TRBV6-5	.	TGTGCCAGCAGTTACTCCGGGGGGAACACTGAAGCTTTCTTT	CASSYSGGNTEAFF
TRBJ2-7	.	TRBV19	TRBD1	TGTGCCAGTAGTATAGACACCGGGACAGGGTGGTACGAGCAGTACTTC	CASSIDTGTGWYEQYF
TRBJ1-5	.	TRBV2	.	TGTGCCAGCAGTATAGACAGAGATCAGCCCCAGCATTTT	CASSIDRDQPQHF
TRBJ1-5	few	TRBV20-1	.	TGCAGTGCTGCCCAGGGCGTAAGCAATCAGCCCCAGCATTTT	CSAAQGVSNQPQHF
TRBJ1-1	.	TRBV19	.	TGTGCCAGTAGTAACGCCCCCGGGGATTATTATGAAGCTTTCTTT	CASSNAPGDYYEAFF
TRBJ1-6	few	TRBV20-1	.	TGCAGTGCTAGAGACTTTGGGCAGGGTAAGGATGCCTATAATTCACCCCTCCACTTT	CSARDFGQGKDAYNSPLHF
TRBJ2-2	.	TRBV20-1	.	TGCAGTGCTAGAGATTCTTATAGGGTACCCGGGGAGCTGTTTTTT	CSARDSYRVPGELFF
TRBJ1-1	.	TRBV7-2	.	TGTGCCAGCAGTTTTGGATTCACTGAAGCTTTCTTT	CASSFGFTEAFF
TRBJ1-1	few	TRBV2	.	TGTGCCAGCAGGGGGACACTGAACACTGAAGCTTTCTTT	CASRGTLNTEAFF
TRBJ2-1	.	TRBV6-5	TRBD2	TGTGCCAGCAGTTACGGGGGGGAGAGGAATGAGCAGTTCTTC	CASSYGGERNEQFF
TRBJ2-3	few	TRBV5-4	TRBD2	TGTGCCAGCAGCTTGAAGGCAGGCGGGGGGGCTGGCACAGATACGCAGTATTTT	CASSLKAGGGAGTDTQYF
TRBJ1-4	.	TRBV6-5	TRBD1	TGTGCCAGCAGTTACGGGACAGGGGGCAAGGGAACTAATGAAAAACTGTTTTTT	CASSYGTGGKGTNEKLFF
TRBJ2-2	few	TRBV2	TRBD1	TGTGCCACCGGGAAAGGTACCGGGACAGGCACCGGGGAGCTGTTTTTT	CATGKGTGTGTGELFF
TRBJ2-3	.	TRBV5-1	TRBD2	TGCGCCAGCAGCTTGAGCGGGGGTCCCACAGATACGCAGTATTTT	CASSLSGGPTDTQYF
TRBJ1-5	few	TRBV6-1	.	TGTGCCAGCAGTCGGGGTGGGGGAGGGGGCAATCAGCCCCAGCATTTT	CASSRGGGGGNQPQHF
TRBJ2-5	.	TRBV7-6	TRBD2	TGTGCCAGCAGCCCGGGACTAGCGGGGGCGGAGACCCAGTACTTC	CASSPGLAGAETQYF
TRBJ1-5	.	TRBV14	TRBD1	TGTGCCAGCAGCCAGGGGACAGTCAATCAGCCCCAGCATTTT	CASSQGTVNQPQHF
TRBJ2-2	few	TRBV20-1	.	TGCAGTGCTAGCGGAGTTCTGGGGGGTACGAACACCGGGGAGCTGTTTTTT	CSASGVLGGTNTGELFF
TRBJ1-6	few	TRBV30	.	TGTGCCTGCGGCTATTCACCCCTCCACTTT	CACGYSPLHF